These T cell receptor beta chains were read from a single sample in a study of T-cell memory formation after mild COVID-19. TCRdb redid the calling of the 5' RACE reads with MiXCR, one entry per CDR3 protein. The sample has almost 250,000 distinct CDR3 sequences, over 15% seen once. Source material: PBMCs or a T cell subset sorted from them (not recorded which). The receptors derive from an adult woman who had mild COVID-19 (a few samples of this study predate the infection). Cell type and time point are not known. Both conserved end residues are part of each CDR3. D genes are given only for firm matches. Where a row states a size, it is once, few, many or the class of an expanded clone; other rows omit it.

clone_size: few
j_call: TRBJ1-4
d_call: .
v_call: TRBV10-3
cdr3_nt: TGTGCCATCGGGCCGGGAAGAGGTGAAAAACTGTTTTTT
cdr3_aa: CAIGPGRGEKLFF

clone_size: few
j_call: TRBJ2-1
d_call: TRBD2
v_call: TRBV12-3/TRBV12-4
cdr3_nt: TGTGCCAGCAGTTTTGGGGTCCCCGGGACTAGCGGGAGCAACGAGCAGTTCTTC
cdr3_aa: CASSFGVPGTSGSNEQFF

clone_size: few
j_call: TRBJ2-1
d_call: TRBD1
v_call: TRBV12-3/TRBV12-4
cdr3_nt: TGTGCCAGCAGCCCGGACAGGGGGCTCCGTGGCGATGAGCAGTTCTTC
cdr3_aa: CASSPDRGLRGDEQFF

clone_size: .
j_call: TRBJ1-2
d_call: .
v_call: TRBV4-2
cdr3_nt: TGTGCCAGCAGCCAAGAGGCACAAAGGTATGGCTACACCTTC
cdr3_aa: CASSQEAQRYGYTF

clone_size: few
j_call: TRBJ2-6
d_call: TRBD1
v_call: TRBV7-3
cdr3_nt: TGTGCCAGCAGCCTCACAGGGGACGGGGCCAACGTCCTGACTTTC
cdr3_aa: CASSLTGDGANVLTF

clone_size: few
j_call: TRBJ2-1
d_call: .
v_call: TRBV6-5
cdr3_nt: TGTGCCAGCAGTTACTCTTGGAGGGTAGCTTCCTACAATGAGCAGTTCTTC
cdr3_aa: CASSYSWRVASYNEQFF

clone_size: many
j_call: TRBJ2-1
d_call: .
v_call: TRBV12-3/TRBV12-4
cdr3_nt: TGTGCCAGCAGTTTTGTACAGGGTTCTGAGCAGTTCTTC
cdr3_aa: CASSFVQGSEQFF

clone_size: few
j_call: TRBJ2-5
d_call: .
v_call: TRBV6-6
cdr3_nt: TGTGCCAGCAACAACCCCCCGGAGACCCAGTACTTC
cdr3_aa: CASNNPPETQYF

clone_size: .
j_call: TRBJ2-3
d_call: .
v_call: TRBV7-6
cdr3_nt: TGTGCCAGCAGCTTTAGGCTTTCTGGGTCAGATACGCAGTATTTT
cdr3_aa: CASSFRLSGSDTQYF

clone_size: .
j_call: TRBJ1-1
d_call: .
v_call: TRBV12-3/TRBV12-4
cdr3_nt: TGTGCCAGCAGTTTCTCCACGGCTGAAGCTTTCTTT
cdr3_aa: CASSFSTAEAFF

clone_size: .
j_call: TRBJ2-7
d_call: TRBD1
v_call: TRBV11-2
cdr3_nt: TGTGCCAGCAGCTTGGACAGGGAGCAGTACTTC
cdr3_aa: CASSLDREQYF

clone_size: once
j_call: TRBJ1-2
d_call: .
v_call: TRBV10-3
cdr3_nt: TGTGCCATCAGTGAGTCCGACAGGACCTATGGCTACACCTTC
cdr3_aa: CAISESDRTYGYTF

clone_size: .
j_call: TRBJ1-1
d_call: TRBD1
v_call: TRBV6-6
cdr3_nt: TGTGCCAGCAGTACACGACAGGGTTTAATCACTGAAGCTTTCTTT
cdr3_aa: CASSTRQGLITEAFF

clone_size: .
j_call: TRBJ2-5
d_call: TRBD1
v_call: TRBV2
cdr3_nt: TGTGCCAGCAGTCCGGGACAGAGGACCGTCCAAGAGACCCAGTACTTC
cdr3_aa: CASSPGQRTVQETQYF

clone_size: .
j_call: TRBJ2-5
d_call: TRBD2
v_call: TRBV28
cdr3_nt: TGTGCCAGCATCCCCCTTCCACTAGCGGGGGGCCACCAAGAGACCCAGTACTTC
cdr3_aa: CASIPLPLAGGHQETQYF

clone_size: few
j_call: TRBJ2-7
d_call: TRBD2
v_call: TRBV4-2
cdr3_nt: TGTGCCAGCAGCCACCCCAGCGGGACCCCGAGCGAGCAGTACTTC
cdr3_aa: CASSHPSGTPSEQYF

clone_size: many
j_call: TRBJ2-7
d_call: TRBD1
v_call: TRBV5-1
cdr3_nt: TGCGCCAGCAGCATAGACAGGGCCTACGAGCAGTACTTC
cdr3_aa: CASSIDRAYEQYF

clone_size: few
j_call: TRBJ2-7
d_call: TRBD1
v_call: TRBV20-1
cdr3_nt: TGCAGTGCGAAGACAGGGTACGAGCAGTACTTC
cdr3_aa: CSAKTGYEQYF

clone_size: few
j_call: TRBJ1-1
d_call: TRBD1
v_call: TRBV12-3/TRBV12-4
cdr3_nt: TGTGCCAGCAGAAGGACAGGATACACTGAAGCTTTCTTT
cdr3_aa: CASRRTGYTEAFF

clone_size: few
j_call: TRBJ2-1
d_call: TRBD1
v_call: TRBV24-1
cdr3_nt: TGTGCCACCAGAAGGGGGCCGGATGAGCAGTTCTTC
cdr3_aa: CATRRGPDEQFF

clone_size: few
j_call: TRBJ2-1
d_call: .
v_call: TRBV18
cdr3_nt: TGTGCCAGCTCACCGCAGGCAGGGACAGAGCAGTTCTTC
cdr3_aa: CASSPQAGTEQFF

clone_size: few
j_call: TRBJ2-7
d_call: TRBD1
v_call: TRBV5-1
cdr3_nt: TGCGCCAGCAGCTCGCCGGACAGGAGCTACGAGCAGTACTTC
cdr3_aa: CASSSPDRSYEQYF

clone_size: .
j_call: TRBJ1-1
d_call: .
v_call: TRBV20-1
cdr3_nt: TGCAGTGCTAGAGATGGCACTATGAACACTGAAGCTTTCTTT
cdr3_aa: CSARDGTMNTEAFF

clone_size: .
j_call: TRBJ1-1
d_call: .
v_call: TRBV10-3
cdr3_nt: TGTGCCATCAAAGGGGAGAAGAACACTGAAGCTTTCTTT
cdr3_aa: CAIKGEKNTEAFF

clone_size: .
j_call: TRBJ1-2
d_call: TRBD1
v_call: TRBV12-3/TRBV12-4
cdr3_nt: TGTGCCAGCAGCGAACCCCAGGGGGCTCATGGCTACACCTTC
cdr3_aa: CASSEPQGAHGYTF

clone_size: few
j_call: TRBJ2-1
d_call: .
v_call: TRBV6-6
cdr3_nt: TGTGCCAGCAGTTACTCTGGCAGGGGAAATGAGCAGTTCTTC
cdr3_aa: CASSYSGRGNEQFF

clone_size: .
j_call: TRBJ2-1
d_call: .
v_call: TRBV18
cdr3_nt: TGTGCCAGCTCACCAGAGACAGGGGAGGGGAATGAGCAGTTCTTC
cdr3_aa: CASSPETGEGNEQFF

clone_size: few
j_call: TRBJ2-3
d_call: .
v_call: TRBV12-3/TRBV12-4
cdr3_nt: TGTGCCAGCAGTTATCCGGGTCTAGCAGAGGCAGATACGCAGTATTTT
cdr3_aa: CASSYPGLAEADTQYF

clone_size: few
j_call: TRBJ2-7
d_call: .
v_call: TRBV30
cdr3_nt: TGTGCCTGGAGTTGGGTAGCGGTGACCTTTGACGAGCAGTACTTC
cdr3_aa: CAWSWVAVTFDEQYF

clone_size: .
j_call: TRBJ1-2
d_call: .
v_call: TRBV9
cdr3_nt: TGTGCCAGCAGCGTTCGATGGAACTATGGCTACACCTTC
cdr3_aa: CASSVRWNYGYTF

clone_size: .
j_call: TRBJ2-7
d_call: .
v_call: TRBV27
cdr3_nt: TGTGCCAGCAGTTTAACTCGACTAGATTCGAACGAGCAGTACTTC
cdr3_aa: CASSLTRLDSNEQYF

clone_size: few
j_call: TRBJ2-7
d_call: TRBD2
v_call: TRBV7-2
cdr3_nt: TGTGCCAGCAGCTTATTTAGTACTAGCGGGAGGTTCTCCTACGAGCAGTACTTC
cdr3_aa: CASSLFSTSGRFSYEQYF

clone_size: once
j_call: TRBJ1-1
d_call: TRBD1
v_call: TRBV4-2
cdr3_nt: TGTGCCAGCAGCACTCTCAGGGGGCGATTGAACACTGAAGCTTTCTTT
cdr3_aa: CASSTLRGRLNTEAFF

clone_size: few
j_call: TRBJ1-2
d_call: TRBD1
v_call: TRBV29-1
cdr3_nt: TGCAGCGTCGACCCGGGACAGGATAACTATGGCTACACCTTC
cdr3_aa: CSVDPGQDNYGYTF

clone_size: .
j_call: TRBJ1-1
d_call: TRBD1
v_call: TRBV6-6
cdr3_nt: TGTGCCAGCACCCGACAGGGGGCTAAATTGGACACTGAAGCTTTCTTT
cdr3_aa: CASTRQGAKLDTEAFF

clone_size: many
j_call: TRBJ2-1
d_call: TRBD1
v_call: TRBV5-1
cdr3_nt: TGCGCCAGCAGCCCGGCCGGGACAGGGTACAATGAGCAGTTCTTC
cdr3_aa: CASSPAGTGYNEQFF

clone_size: few
j_call: TRBJ1-1
d_call: TRBD1
v_call: TRBV6-6
cdr3_nt: TGTGCCAGCAGTTATAGGGACAGGGACACTGAAGCTTTCTTT
cdr3_aa: CASSYRDRDTEAFF

clone_size: .
j_call: TRBJ1-1
d_call: .
v_call: TRBV6-5
cdr3_nt: TGTGCCAGCAGTTACTCGACAGTTAGTGAAGCTTTCTTT
cdr3_aa: CASSYSTVSEAFF

clone_size: .
j_call: TRBJ2-7
d_call: .
v_call: TRBV7-2
cdr3_nt: TGTGCCAGCAGCTTAGAGGCAGGGCCTACCCACGAGCAGTACTTC
cdr3_aa: CASSLEAGPTHEQYF

clone_size: .
j_call: TRBJ2-5
d_call: .
v_call: TRBV6-5
cdr3_nt: TGTGCCAGCAGTCGGGGGAATACAGAGACCCAGTACTTC
cdr3_aa: CASSRGNTETQYF

clone_size: .
j_call: TRBJ2-5
d_call: .
v_call: TRBV15
cdr3_nt: TGTGCCACCAGCACCGATTCGGGATCTAGGTACCAAGAGACCCAGTACTTC
cdr3_aa: CATSTDSGSRYQETQYF

clone_size: many
j_call: TRBJ2-3
d_call: TRBD1
v_call: TRBV18
cdr3_nt: TGTGCCAGCTCGCGGGACAGGGGAGCAGATACGCAGTATTTT
cdr3_aa: CASSRDRGADTQYF